The rows below give T cell receptor beta chains drawn from one sample of a study of T cell responses to AZD1222 COVID-19 vaccine. Repertoires were generated with immunoSEQ multiplex PCR, while TCRdb's copy carries only in-frame clones and drops some. The sample includes around 120,000 clones, roughly 93% of them seen just once. The sample consisted of peripheral blood, taken 28 days after the second AZD1222 dose. These TCRs come from an adult who received the AZD1222 COVID-19 vaccine. Both conserved end residues are part of each CDR3. Each record gives: CDR3 length, D gene, V gene, clone size, J gene, CDR3 protein, CDR3 DNA. The D gene is left open where the match is weak. Not all rows give a size; the values are once, few, many and, for expanded clones, a class.

length: 12; D: -; V: TRBV28; size: -; J: TRBJ2-5; CDR3: CATSVGPETQYF; DNA: TGTGCCACCAGCGTAGGCCCAGAGACCCAGTACTTC
length: 15; D: TRBD1; V: TRBV27; size: -; J: TRBJ1-2; CDR3: CASSIQGEVGYGYTF; DNA: TGTGCCAGCAGTATCCAGGGGGAGGTTGGCTATGGCTACACCTTC
length: 12; D: -; V: TRBV30; size: -; J: TRBJ1-2; CDR3: CAWSWGEYGYTF; DNA: TGTGCCTGGAGCTGGGGGGAATATGGCTACACCTTC
length: 11; D: -; V: TRBV20-1; size: -; J: TRBJ2-7; CDR3: CSARSVYEQYF; DNA: TGCAGTGCCAGGAGTGTCTACGAGCAGTACTTC
length: 15; D: -; V: TRBV28; size: -; J: TRBJ1-4; CDR3: CASSLTGGPREKLFF; DNA: TGTGCCAGCAGTTTAACTGGGGGGCCGAGAGAAAAACTGTTTTTT
length: 12; D: -; V: TRBV2; size: -; J: TRBJ2-7; CDR3: CAGGELGYEQYF; DNA: TGTGCCGGCGGGGAGCTGGGCTACGAGCAGTACTTC
length: 16; D: TRBD1; V: TRBV5-1; size: -; J: TRBJ1-4; CDR3: CASSQDGQGANEKLFF; DNA: TGCGCCAGCAGCCAGGACGGACAGGGGGCGAATGAAAAACTGTTTTTT
length: 15; D: TRBD1; V: TRBV18; size: -; J: TRBJ1-1; CDR3: CASSQGQGLNTEAFF; DNA: TGTGCCAGCTCACAAGGACAGGGGTTGAACACTGAAGCTTTCTTT
length: 14; D: TRBD1; V: TRBV7-2; size: -; J: TRBJ2-3; CDR3: CASKGTGNTDTQYF; DNA: TGTGCCAGCAAAGGGACAGGGAACACAGATACGCAGTATTTT
length: 17; D: -; V: TRBV15; size: -; J: TRBJ1-2; CDR3: CATSRDRTALFNYGYTF; DNA: TGTGCCACCAGCAGAGATAGAACAGCACTCTTTAACTATGGCTACACCTTC
length: 13; D: -; V: TRBV11-2; size: -; J: TRBJ2-5; CDR3: CASSFDKGGTQYF; DNA: TGTGCCAGCAGCTTTGACAAAGGAGGGACCCAGTACTTC
length: 16; D: TRBD2; V: TRBV19; size: -; J: TRBJ2-1; CDR3: CASSPGLAGVGNEQFF; DNA: TGTGCCAGTAGTCCTGGACTAGCGGGAGTAGGCAATGAGCAGTTCTTC
length: 13; D: -; V: TRBV29-1; size: -; J: TRBJ1-1; CDR3: CSACDRMNTEAFF; DNA: TGCAGCGCCTGTGACAGGATGAACACTGAAGCTTTCTTT
length: 14; D: -; V: TRBV3-1/TRBV3-2; size: once; J: TRBJ1-1; CDR3: CASSPLDTNTEAFF; DNA: TGTGCCAGCAGCCCCTTGGACACAAACACTGAAGCTTTCTTT
length: 15; D: -; V: TRBV28; size: -; J: TRBJ2-7; CDR3: CASSLWGSPSYEQYF; DNA: TGTGCCAGCAGTTTATGGGGGTCACCCTCCTACGAGCAGTACTTC
length: 14; D: -; V: TRBV19; size: -; J: TRBJ1-5; CDR3: CASRSEGGNQPQHF; DNA: TGTGCCAGTAGATCGGAGGGAGGGAATCAGCCCCAGCATTTT
length: 17; D: -; V: TRBV9; size: -; J: TRBJ1-6; CDR3: CASSNWGGVDYNSPLHF; DNA: TGTGCCAGCAGCAACTGGGGAGGGGTTGACTATAATTCACCCCTCCACTTT
length: 13; D: -; V: TRBV7-3; size: -; J: TRBJ2-3; CDR3: CASSRGNTDTQYF; DNA: TGTGCCAGCAGCCGCGGGAATACAGATACGCAGTATTTT
length: 12; D: -; V: TRBV2; size: few; J: TRBJ1-1; CDR3: CASSRQNTEAFF; DNA: TGTGCCAGCAGTAGACAGAACACTGAAGCTTTCTTT
length: 14; D: TRBD2; V: TRBV7-2; size: -; J: TRBJ2-7; CDR3: CASSLGLASYEQYF; DNA: TGTGCCAGCAGCTTGGGACTAGCGAGCTACGAGCAGTACTTC
length: 14; D: -; V: TRBV5-1; size: -; J: TRBJ2-2; CDR3: CASSLRELGGELFF; DNA: TGCGCCAGCAGCTTACGGGAGCTCGGCGGGGAGCTGTTTTTT
length: 18; D: TRBD1; V: TRBV27; size: -; J: TRBJ1-5; CDR3: CASSRQGWGQGRTQPQHF; DNA: TGTGCCAGCAGTCGACAAGGGTGGGGACAGGGTAGAACTCAGCCCCAGCATTTT
length: 13; D: TRBD2; V: TRBV18; size: -; J: TRBJ2-7; CDR3: CASSKTSSHEQYF; DNA: TGTGCCAGCTCGAAGACTAGCTCTCACGAGCAGTACTTC
length: 15; D: TRBD2; V: TRBV5-1; size: -; J: TRBJ2-5; CDR3: CASSLLHLAGGTQYF; DNA: TGCGCCAGCAGCTTGCTACACTTGGCGGGGGGGACCCAGTACTTC
length: 15; D: -; V: TRBV28; size: -; J: TRBJ1-5; CDR3: CASSLQRVGNQPQHF; DNA: TGTGCCAGCAGCCTTCAGCGGGTCGGCAATCAGCCCCAGCATTTT
length: 16; D: -; V: TRBV11-3; size: -; J: TRBJ2-2; CDR3: CASSPTSGHNTGELFF; DNA: TGTGCCAGCAGCCCCACCTCAGGACACAACACCGGGGAGCTGTTTTTT
length: 15; D: -; V: TRBV15; size: -; J: TRBJ2-1; CDR3: CATSRARTKGSEQFF; DNA: TGTGCCACCAGCAGAGCCCGAACAAAAGGGAGTGAGCAGTTCTTC
length: 15; D: TRBD1; V: TRBV9; size: -; J: TRBJ2-2; CDR3: CASSPGDRDSGELFF; DNA: TGTGCCAGCTCCCCAGGGGACAGGGATTCCGGGGAGCTGTTTTTT
length: 14; D: TRBD2; V: TRBV28; size: -; J: TRBJ2-7; CDR3: CASSLKRENYEQYF; DNA: TGTGCCAGCAGTTTAAAGCGGGAGAACTACGAGCAGTACTTC
length: 13; D: -; V: TRBV28; size: -; J: TRBJ1-5; CDR3: CASSLSLNQPQHF; DNA: TGTGCCAGCAGTTTAAGTTTGAATCAGCCCCAGCATTTT
length: 17; D: -; V: TRBV27; size: -; J: TRBJ1-2; CDR3: CASRNIHSTHDARGYTF; DNA: TGTGCCAGCAGGAACATCCACTCCACTCACGACGCGCGGGGCTACACCTTC
length: 15; D: TRBD1; V: TRBV27; size: -; J: TRBJ2-5; CDR3: CASKLQGVGQETQYF; DNA: TGTGCCAGTAAACTCCAGGGGGTGGGGCAAGAGACCCAGTACTTC
length: 13; D: -; V: TRBV2; size: -; J: TRBJ2-5; CDR3: CASRQADQETQYF; DNA: TGTGCCAGCAGACAGGCAGACCAAGAGACCCAGTACTTC
length: 16; D: TRBD2; V: TRBV6-1; size: -; J: TRBJ2-4; CDR3: CASSAGLAGGGNIQYF; DNA: TGTGCCAGCAGTGCGGGACTAGCGGGAGGGGGAAACATTCAGTACTTC
length: 17; D: TRBD1; V: TRBV7-6; size: -; J: TRBJ2-1; CDR3: CASSPGILDRLDNEQFF; DNA: TGTGCCAGCAGCCCCGGAATCCTGGACAGGTTGGATAATGAGCAGTTCTTC
length: 16; D: TRBD2; V: TRBV27; size: -; J: TRBJ2-7; CDR3: CASSFGLAGGSYEQYF; DNA: TGTGCCAGCAGTTTCGGTCTAGCGGGAGGATCCTACGAGCAGTACTTC
length: 15; D: TRBD2; V: TRBV3-1/TRBV3-2; size: -; J: TRBJ2-5; CDR3: CASSHSAGDQETQYF; DNA: TGTGCCAGCAGCCATTCGGCGGGGGACCAAGAGACCCAGTACTTC
length: 14; D: -; V: TRBV3-1/TRBV3-2; size: -; J: TRBJ2-5; CDR3: CASSQGQTQETQYF; DNA: TGTGCCAGCAGCCAAGGGCAGACCCAAGAGACCCAGTACTTC
length: 18; D: -; V: TRBV3-1/TRBV3-2; size: -; J: TRBJ2-5; CDR3: CASSQGAQTGGVGETQYF; DNA: TGTGCCAGCAGCCAAGGGGCCCAGACAGGTGGGGTGGGAGAGACCCAGTACTTC
length: 14; D: TRBD1; V: TRBV5-4; size: -; J: TRBJ1-1; CDR3: CASSSRVGGRGAFF; DNA: TGTGCCAGCAGCTCGAGGGTAGGGGGCCGGGGAGCTTTCTTT
length: 15; D: TRBD2; V: TRBV5-8; size: -; J: TRBJ2-5; CDR3: CASSPGLAGEETQYF; DNA: TGTGCCAGCAGCCCGGGACTAGCGGGAGAGGAGACCCAGTACTTC
length: 17; D: TRBD1; V: TRBV27; size: few; J: TRBJ2-2; CDR3: CASSLSNRGIYTGELFF; DNA: TGTGCCAGCAGTTTAAGTAACAGGGGGATTTACACCGGGGAGCTGTTTTTT
length: 12; D: TRBD1; V: TRBV2; size: -; J: TRBJ1-2; CDR3: CAKRQGAGGYTF; DNA: TGTGCCAAACGACAGGGGGCGGGTGGCTACACCTTC
length: 16; D: -; V: TRBV15; size: -; J: TRBJ2-1; CDR3: CATSREGREPYNEQFF; DNA: TGTGCCACCAGCAGAGAGGGCAGGGAGCCCTACAATGAGCAGTTCTTC
length: 18; D: TRBD1; V: TRBV30; size: -; J: TRBJ1-6; CDR3: CAWSSGTGDRSYNSPLHF; DNA: TGTGCCTGGAGTTCCGGGACAGGGGATCGCTCCTATAATTCACCCCTCCACTTT
length: 12; D: TRBD1; V: TRBV7-9; size: -; J: TRBJ2-7; CDR3: CASSPPRQGQYF; DNA: TGTGCCAGCAGCCCCCCACGACAGGGACAGTACTTC
length: 16; D: -; V: TRBV19; size: -; J: TRBJ1-6; CDR3: CASSNRTRDPNSPLHF; DNA: TGTGCCAGTAGTAATCGGACCCGCGACCCGAATTCACCCCTCCACTTT
length: 14; D: -; V: TRBV6-1; size: once; J: TRBJ1-5; CDR3: CASSDLSGAQPQHF; DNA: TGTGCCAGCAGTGATCTTTCAGGGGCCCAGCCCCAGCATTTT
length: 14; D: -; V: TRBV5-1; size: -; J: TRBJ1-1; CDR3: CASSPERGSTEAFF; DNA: TGCGCCAGCAGCCCGGAGAGGGGTTCGACTGAAGCTTTCTTT
length: 15; D: -; V: TRBV3-1/TRBV3-2; size: -; J: TRBJ1-3; CDR3: CASSHKRLSGNTIYF; DNA: TGTGCCAGCAGCCATAAGCGGCTTTCTGGAAACACCATATATTTT
length: 15; D: TRBD2; V: TRBV2; size: -; J: TRBJ2-1; CDR3: CASSSISGGGDEQFF; DNA: TGTGCCAGCAGCTCTATTAGCGGGGGCGGGGATGAGCAGTTCTTC
length: 17; D: -; V: TRBV6-4; size: -; J: TRBJ1-5; CDR3: CASNNPRGGEGNQPQHF; DNA: TGTGCCAGCAACAACCCGAGGGGAGGGGAAGGCAATCAGCCCCAGCATTTT
length: 15; D: -; V: TRBV5-6; size: -; J: TRBJ2-1; CDR3: CASSLDRTLYNEQFF; DNA: TGTGCCAGCAGCCTGGACAGAACCCTATACAATGAGCAGTTCTTC
length: 19; D: TRBD1; V: TRBV2; size: -; J: TRBJ1-6; CDR3: CASTYPRDRAAGASSPLHF; DNA: TGTGCCAGCACCTACCCCCGGGACAGGGCAGCCGGCGCATCCTCACCCCTCCACTTT
length: 12; D: TRBD2; V: TRBV7-2; size: -; J: TRBJ2-1; CDR3: CASSLAAGEQFF; DNA: TGTGCCAGCAGCTTAGCAGCGGGAGAGCAGTTCTTC
length: 15; D: -; V: TRBV18; size: -; J: TRBJ1-6; CDR3: CASSLRDILNSPLHF; DNA: TGTGCCAGCTCACTAAGGGACATTCTCAATTCACCCCTCCACTTT
length: 13; D: -; V: TRBV28; size: -; J: TRBJ1-2; CDR3: CASTTANGGGYTF; DNA: TGTGCCAGCACGACAGCGAATGGGGGAGGCTACACCTTC
length: 12; D: -; V: TRBV7-6; size: once; J: TRBJ2-3; CDR3: CASSLGADTQYF; DNA: TGTGCCAGCAGCTTAGGAGCAGATACGCAGTATTTT